The 22 T cell receptor beta chains below all came from one sample that was sequenced in a study of T cell clones after liver transplantation. TCRdb's table, derived via immunoSEQ multiplex PCR, lists solely in-frame clones and lacks some. The table has tens of thousands of clones, over 65% seen once. The input for sequencing was CD4+ T cells from blood, taken at the 22-month timepoint. The receptors shown here come from a human patient who received a liver transplant. T cells may partly derive from the graft donor.

This clone was detected ten times or more. This chain links TRBV7-2 with TRBJ2-7; 7 bases are shared with TRBD2. This CDR3 region has 14 residues. Germline V gives CDR1 SGHTA, CDR2 FQGNSA. V was pared by 4 bases and J by 4 bases, with 7 bases of the junction left unmatched. CDR3 protein: CASSSRAGPYEQYF. Here the CDR3 DNA reads TGTGCCAGCAGCTCCCGAGCGGGACCATACGAGCAGTACTTC.

The rearrangement joins TRBV28 to TRBJ2-7; 11 positions agree with TRBD2. Trimming at V came to 4 bases and at J to 5 bases, leaving 7 bases not matched to a gene. The CDR3 has 15 residues. CDR1 is MDHEN, CDR2 SYDVKM, per germline. In DNA, the CDR3 is TGTGCCAGCAGTTCCACTAGCGGGAGAAGCAACGAGCAGTACTTC. It encodes CASSSTSGRSNEQYF.

The chain combines TRBV6-4 with TRBJ1-2; tentatively, D is TRBD1 (5 bases). Germline V gives CDR1 MRHNA, CDR2 SNTAGT. With 4 bases removed from V and 2 bases from J, the gap between germline ends came to 11 bases. This CDR3 contains 14 residues. DNA of the CDR3: TGTGCCAGCAGTGCCGGGGGGTCAAACTATGGCTACACCTTC. The encoded protein is CASSAGGSNYGYTF.

The chain carries TRBV5-1 and TRBJ2-2; 8 bases are shared with TRBD1. Germline CDR1 and CDR2: SGHRS and YFSETQ. CDR3 length: 16 residues. The V and J ends lost 5 bases and 2 bases, in that order; junction bases with no gene match: 8. In DNA form, the CDR3 reads TGCGCCAGCAGGAAAACCGGGACAGGAAACACCGGGGAGCTGTTTTTT. Translating gives CASRKTGTGNTGELFF.

CDR3 bases: TGTGCCAGCAGTTTAAACGGCCTCTATGGCTACACCTTC. It encodes CASSLNGLYGYTF. The rearrangement uses TRBV27 and TRBJ1-2; D is unresolved. CDR1 and CDR2 (germline): MNHEY, SMNVEV (reference sequence). The germline V and J ends were trimmed by 2 bases and 4 bases, with 8 bases remaining between them. This CDR3 is built from 13 residues.

The chain uses TRBV6-1 and TRBJ1-6; D possibly corresponds to TRBD1 (5 bases). The CDR3 runs 15 residues. The germline V and J ends were trimmed by 6 bases and 9 bases, with 18 bases remaining between them. Germline V lookup: CDR1 MNHNS, CDR2 SASEGT. The CDR3 region has the DNA TGTGCCAGCAGCACCCTGGGGACTCGGGTTTCACCCCTCCACTTT. It codes for CASSTLGTRVSPLHF.

The chain combines TRBV5-1 with TRBJ2-7, with D possibly being TRBD1 or TRBD2 (5 bases each). Germline CDR1 reads SGHRS; CDR2 reads YFSETQ. The CDR3 has 15 residues. The ends were cut back, 4 bases at V and 0 bases at J, with 14 bases in the middle. This CDR3 is CASSRDRAISYEQYF. CDR3 sequence (DNA): TGCGCCAGCAGCAGGGACCGAGCAATCTCCTACGAGCAGTACTTC. The variable domain in full, with the rest retrieved from reference TRBV5-1 and TRBJ2-7, is KAGVTQTPRYLIKTRGQQVTLSCSPISGHRSVSWYQQTPGQGLQFLFEYFSETQRNKGNFPGRFSGRQFSNSRSEMNVSTLELGDSALYLCASSRDRAISYEQYFGPGTRLTVT.

The chain combines TRBV25-1 with TRBJ1-1; D perhaps matches TRBD1 (5 bases). Looked up from germline, CDR1 is MGHDK and CDR2 is SYGVNS. V was shortened by 0 bases and J by 8 bases, with 10 bases between the two germline ends. The CDR3 extends over 13 amino acids. Written as DNA, the CDR3 is TGTGCCAGCAGTGAATATTGGGGCAGAGAAGCTTTCTTT. Protein product: CASSEYWGREAFF. The full variable domain, in which reference TRBV25-1 and TRBJ1-1 provide the parts outside the CDR3, is EADIYQTPRYLVIGTGKKITLECSQTMGHDKMYWYQQDPGMELHLIHYSYGVNSTEKGDLSSESTVSRIRTEHFPLTLESARPSHTSQYLCASSEYWGREAFFGQGTRLTVV.

The chain carries TRBV11-1 and TRBJ2-6, with 11 nucleotides matching TRBD1. The CDR3 length is 18 residues. Per the germline V gene, CDR1 is SGHAT and CDR2 is FQDESV (reference sequence). V lost 4 bases to trimming and J lost 2 bases; unmatched junction nucleotides: 7. CDR3 in amino acids: CASSSRTGGLAGANVLTF. The CDR3 DNA sequence: TGTGCCAGCAGCTCTAGGACAGGGGGCCTGGCTGGGGCCAACGTCCTGACTTTC.

This sequence joins TRBV7-2 and TRBJ1-2; 10 bases are shared with TRBD1. This CDR3 has 13 amino acids. CDR1 and CDR2 (germline): SGHTA, FQGNSA. V was clipped by 4 bases and J by 7 bases; unmatched bases: 3. CDR3 sequence (DNA): TGTGCCAGCAGCTCCGACAGGGGGCTTGGCTACACCTTC. Its translation: CASSSDRGLGYTF.

The chain couples TRBV4-2 to TRBJ1-2; D might be TRBD1 (6 bases). Trimming removed 0 bases at V and 3 bases at J, with 20 bases between. The CDR3 has 18 amino acids. Germline CDR1 reads LGHNA; CDR2 reads YNFKEQ. The DNA for the CDR3 is TGTGCCAGCAGCCAAGATCTAACAGGGCGTTATATGGACTATGGCTACACCTTC. It translates to CASSQDLTGRYMDYGYTF.

This clone was counted only a few times. The V gene is TRBV19, the J gene TRBJ2-5, with D possibly matching TRBD1 (6 bases). The CDR3 loop spans 14 amino acids. Germline CDR1 reads LNHDA; CDR2 reads SQIVND (reference sequence). The V and J ends lost 3 bases and 4 bases respectively, with 12 bases between them. CDR3 region: CASSMGRGLETQYF. Here the CDR3 DNA reads TGTGCCAGTAGTATGGGTAGGGGGTTAGAGACCCAGTACTTC.

The V and J genes are TRBV7-9 and TRBJ2-7, with 10 nucleotides matching TRBD2. CDR1 is SEHNR, CDR2 FQNEAQ, per germline (reference sequence). The V and J ends lost 1 base and 6 bases, in that order; junction bases with no gene match: 6. The CDR3 is 15 residues long. CDR3 nucleotide sequence: TGTGCCAGCAGCTTAGTAGGAGCGGGGGGGACCGAGCAGTACTTC. Translation: CASSLVGAGGTEQYF.

The chain combines TRBV9 with TRBJ1-2; 8 nucleotides align to TRBD1. V dropped 3 bases and J dropped 1; count of bases not matched to a gene: 8. The germline CDR1 and CDR2 sequences are SGDLS and YYNGEE. The CDR3 contains 16 residues. The CDR3 DNA sequence: TGTGCCAGCAGCGCTGGACAGGGACTTATTAACTATGGCTACACCTTC. Translated, it gives CASSAGQGLINYGYTF.

This clone was detected only once. This chain connects TRBV5-1 to TRBJ1-1; no firm D call. Deletions cut 1 base from V and 2 bases from J, with 12 bases between. The CDR3 covers 15 residues. CDR1 SGHRS and CDR2 YFSETQ come from the germline V gene. CDR3 residues: CASSLRPQDNTEAFF. Written as DNA, the CDR3 is TGCGCCAGCAGCTTGAGACCACAAGACAACACTGAAGCTTTCTTT.

V usage is TRBV7-2 and J usage is TRBJ2-3; perhaps TRBD1 as D (6 bases). Trimming pared 1 base from V and 4 bases from J, leaving 12 bases between. Per the germline V gene, CDR1 is SGHTA and CDR2 is FQGNSA. The CDR3 is 15 amino acids. The CDR3 is CASSLGGLPADTQYF. DNA of the CDR3: TGTGCCAGCAGCTTAGGGGGGCTACCCGCAGATACGCAGTATTTT.

This chain uses TRBV18 with TRBJ1-4; 9 positions agree with TRBD1. The CDR3 is 15 amino acids. The V and J ends lost 3 bases and 8 bases, in that order; junction bases with no gene match: 7. Germline-derived CDR1 and CDR2 are KGHSH and LQKENI. The CDR3 region has the DNA TGTGCCAGCTCACCCCGGGACAGGGTAACGGAAAAACTGTTTTTT. This codes for CASSPRDRVTEKLFF.

V usage is TRBV5-1 and J usage is TRBJ2-3, with 12 bases fitting TRBD2. The CDR3 is made up of 18 amino acids. V gave up 4 bases and J gave up 0 bases; unmatched junction bases: 9. Looked up from germline, CDR1 is SGHRS and CDR2 is YFSETQ. The CDR3 reads CASSRLAGGRASTDTQYF. The CDR3 DNA is TGCGCCAGCAGCCGGCTAGCGGGAGGGCGTGCGAGCACAGATACGCAGTATTTT.

The chain recombines TRBV18 with TRBJ1-6; D ambiguous. Germline assignment: CDR1 KGHSH and CDR2 LQKENI. Deletions cut 4 bases from V and 0 bases from J, with 7 bases between. This CDR3 spans 15 amino acids. The CDR3 reads CASSREGSYNSPLHF. CDR3 DNA sequence: TGTGCCAGCTCACGGGAGGGCTCCTATAATTCACCCCTCCACTTT. Full variable domain (outside the CDR3, taken from reference TRBV18 and TRBJ1-6): NAGVMQNPRHLVRRRGQEARLRCSPMKGHSHVYWYRQLPEEGLKFMVYLQKENIIDESGMPKERFSAEFPKEGPSILRIQQVVRGDSAAYFCASSREGSYNSPLHFGNGTRLTVT.

The chain is built from TRBV7-2 and TRBJ1-2; maybe TRBD1 (6 bases). CDR3 length equals 14 residues. V was cut by 5 bases and J by 4 bases, with 14 bases left in between. CDR1 and CDR2 (germline): SGHTA, FQGNSA. The CDR3 is CASSPQGTSYGYTF. CDR3 DNA sequence: TGTGCCAGCAGCCCTCAGGGGACATCCTATGGCTACACCTTC.

V usage is TRBV28 and J usage is TRBJ1-2, with TRBD1 matching over 7 bases. J was trimmed by 8 bases and V by 5 bases; bases with no gene match: 8. The V gene's germline CDR1 is MDHEN and CDR2 SYDVKM. The CDR3 loop spans 13 amino acids. The CDR3 region is CASSPDRDWGYTF. CDR3 coding DNA: TGTGCCAGCAGTCCCGACAGGGATTGGGGCTACACCTTC.

The V and J genes are TRBV6-5 and TRBJ1-3, with D perhaps matching TRBD1 (5 bases). In germline, CDR1 is MNHEY, CDR2 SVGAGI. The CDR3 sequence is 14 residues long. The V end was cut by 6 bases, the J end by 1 base, with 10 bases between. For the CDR3, the DNA is TGTGCCAGCAGGCAGGGAGGGTCTGGAAACACCATATATTTT. This translates into CASRQGGSGNTIYF.